This TCR beta chain was observed in a study of cytomegalovirus exposure and HLA in healthy donors. Study-wide results and caveats: A missense variant in DCLRE1C was later tied to TCR beta V- and J-gene trimming. In an earlier analysis, about 87% or about 30%: the productive usage of most TCR beta V segments. For cytomegalovirus status, the classifier reportedly gave diagnoses with high specificity and sensitivity. Beyond CMV serostatus, there was no information to go on about immune exposure.

PCR involved 60 Vbeta and 13 Jbeta primers. Generated by immunoSEQ multiplex PCR, the TCRdb table keeps only in-frame clones and is missing some. In the table there are about 170,000 clones, less than 85% of which are singletons. This CDR3 contains 13 residues. Germline V gene data show CDR1 as MNHEY and CDR2 as SMNVEV (reference sequence). V shed 8 bases and J 6 bases; nucleotides not matched to a gene: 6. This clone was detected once. The antigen remains undetermined. The source material was PBMCs. The TCR was taken from a male donor in good health and CMV-seronegative. The rearrangement uses TRBV27 and TRBJ1-4; 7 bases agree with TRBD1. The CDR3 region is CASGRGAHEKLFF. In nucleotides, the CDR3 is TGTGCCAGCGGCAGGGGGGCCCATGAAAAACTGTTTTTT.